The clone carrying this T cell receptor (beta chain) was seen at least ten times. Antigen: not known. These data are taken from a study of shared clonotypes between healthy human individuals. The CDR3 runs 13 residues. Germline CDR1 MGHDK, CDR2 SYGVNS. Between the trimmed V and J ends, which lost 3 bases and 2 bases, there was a span of 8 bases. Deep was the level used in running the assay. Assay: immunoSEQ multiplex PCR; the TCRdb copy retains only in-frame clones and omits some. The table shows some 100,000 clones, with about 71% occurring only once. Study-wide findings and caveats: A limitation of the genetic and exposure-history diversity represented arose from few donors.

CD8 memory merged CD45RO+ cells and CCR7-negative CD45RA+ TemRA cells into one population. The TCR sequence derives from a woman in her thirties in good health. Specimen: memory CD8+ T cells sorted from blood. Subset meaning: CD45RO+ cells pooled with CCR7-negative TemRA cells. The chain has TRBV25-1 and TRBJ2-7; tentative D call: TRBD2 (6 bases). This chain's CDR3 is CASSEGGPYEQYF. In DNA form, the CDR3 reads TGTGCCAGCAGTGAGGGGGGACCCTACGAGCAGTACTTC.